The clone carrying this TCR beta chain appeared a few times. One base away lies a much larger clone, so this may be a sequencing read error. These data are taken from a study of blood T cells in healthy people across ages. The CDR3 length is 12 residues. In germline, CDR1 is SQVTM, CDR2 ANQGSEA. V was clipped by 0 bases and J by 3 bases, with 6 bases between them. With a J-beta primer mix and a sample-barcoded 5' primer, a second PCR ran roughly 7 to 11 cycles. MiXCR, run by TCRdb on the 5' RACE reads, gives a single entry per CDR3 protein. The sample has some 890,000 distinct CDR3 sequences; roughly 29% are singletons. A minimum of 5 micrograms of total RNA was extracted per sample. These sequences were also reported in another study, on T cells of mothers and their children. That study adds: The study sampled a few healthy Caucasian mothers and their six children. Related mother-child pairs shared slightly more overlap than unrelated pairs, but the difference was non-significant.

The chain uses TRBV29-1 and TRBJ2-7; no clear D. The TCR comes from a woman aged 40 to 50 in good health. The sequenced sample consisted of blood. The CDR3 spells CSVEDTLYEQYF. The CDR3 DNA reads as TGCAGCGTTGAAGATACTCTCTACGAGCAGTACTTC.